The rows below give T cell receptor beta chains drawn from one sample of a study of cytomegalovirus exposure and HLA in healthy donors. Measured with immunoSEQ multiplex PCR; TCRdb has only the in-frame clones, and not every one. The repertoire holds around 99,000 clones, around 81% seen once, with roughly 2% in the top ten. The sample comprised PBMCs. All receptors derive from a woman between 25 and 40 years old in good health and CMV-seronegative. Each CDR3 is given with its conserved first and last residue. The order of the fields is J gene, D gene, V gene, clone size, CDR3 DNA, CDR3 protein. D genes are given only for firm matches. Only part of the rows carry a size: once, few, many, or a class if the clone is expanded.

TRBJ2-7 | TRBD2 | TRBV9 | - | TGTGCCAGCAGCGTGGCGGGACTAGCCTACGAGCAGTACTTC | CASSVAGLAYEQYF
TRBJ2-7 | - | TRBV7-9 | - | TGTGCCAGCAGCTTAAGCGACGAGCAGTACTTC | CASSLSDEQYF
TRBJ1-1 | - | TRBV4-3 | - | TGCGCCAGCAGCCAACTGTTAATGAACACTGAAGCTTTCTTT | CASSQLLMNTEAFF
TRBJ2-7 | TRBD1 | TRBV13 | - | TGTGCCAGCAGTACAGGGGTCTACGAGCAGTACTTC | CASSTGVYEQYF
TRBJ2-1 | - | TRBV10-1 | - | TGCGCCAGCAGTGACCCAGCCGGGACTGGGACCCAGGAGCAGTTCTTC | CASSDPAGTGTQEQFF
TRBJ2-7 | - | TRBV27 | - | TGTGCCAGCAGTTTGGACAGGCAGTACTTC | CASSLDRQYF
TRBJ2-3 | TRBD1 | TRBV6-4 | - | TGTGCCAGCAGTGACTCGAAGAGCGTTACAGGGGCCCTAACCACAGATACGCAGTATTTT | CASSDSKSVTGALTTDTQYF
TRBJ2-7 | - | TRBV7-2 | once | TGTGCCAGCAGCCTCACGAGCTCCTACGAGCAGTACTTC | CASSLTSSYEQYF
TRBJ2-3 | - | TRBV19 | - | TGTGCCAGTAGTATAGGTCAGAACACAGATACGCAGTATTTT | CASSIGQNTDTQYF
TRBJ2-3 | - | TRBV5-4 | - | TGTGCCAGCAGCTCCGGCCTGGGAGAAGCAGATACGCAGTATTTT | CASSSGLGEADTQYF
TRBJ2-7 | - | TRBV6-1 | - | TGTGCCAGCAGGACTCTAGCGCCCCGCTCCTACGAGCAGTACTTC | CASRTLAPRSYEQYF
TRBJ2-2 | - | TRBV6-4 | - | TGTGCCAGCAGTCCCTCGGTGGTTAGCGCCCCCGGGGAGCTGTTTTTT | CASSPSVVSAPGELFF
TRBJ2-1 | TRBD2 | TRBV18 | few | TGTGCCAGCTCACCACTGGCTAGCGGGAGTTCTGAGCAGTTCTTC | CASSPLASGSSEQFF
TRBJ2-7 | TRBD2 | TRBV9 | - | TGTGCCAGCAGCGTGGGCCCTAGCGGCCCTCTGGGTGAGCAGTACTTC | CASSVGPSGPLGEQYF
TRBJ2-7 | - | TRBV5-4 | - | TGTGCCAGCAGCTTGGAGCTGAACCCCTACGAGCAGTACTTC | CASSLELNPYEQYF
TRBJ2-2 | TRBD1 | TRBV7-7 | - | TGTGCCAGCAGCCACGATCAGGGGGACGGGGAGCTGTTTTTT | CASSHDQGDGELFF
TRBJ2-7 | TRBD1 | TRBV19 | - | TGTGCCAGTACCAACGGCAGGGGGCCATACGAGCAGTACTTC | CASTNGRGPYEQYF
TRBJ1-1 | TRBD1 | TRBV7-9 | few | TGTGCCAGCAGCTTGCGGACAGGGACGAACACTGAAGCTTTCTTT | CASSLRTGTNTEAFF
TRBJ1-2 | TRBD1 | TRBV5-8 | - | TGTGCCAGCAGCCTTGGACAGGGGCCCTATCGCTACACCTTC | CASSLGQGPYRYTF
TRBJ2-1 | TRBD2 | TRBV11-2 | - | TGTGCCAGCAGCTTAGCTAGCGGAGTGGGATACAATGAGCAGTTCTTC | CASSLASGVGYNEQFF
TRBJ1-4 | - | TRBV19 | - | TGTGCCAGTAGACGAAACCCCGACCGTGCAACTAATGAAAAACTGCTTTTT | CASRRNPDRATNEKLLF
TRBJ2-7 | TRBD1 | TRBV2 | few | TGTGCCAGCAGTGGGGACAGGGGGCGCGAGCAGTACTTC | CASSGDRGREQYF
TRBJ1-1 | - | TRBV29-1 | - | TGCAGCGCACGGGTCTTGAACACTGAAGCTTTCTTT | CSARVLNTEAFF
TRBJ1-3 | - | TRBV7-2 | - | TGTGCCAGCAGCAATGGGGGGTGGGGAAACACCATATATTTT | CASSNGGWGNTIYF
TRBJ2-7 | - | TRBV4-1 | few | TGCGCCAGCAGCCATGAAGGGACGACAGGAGCCGAGCAGTACTTC | CASSHEGTTGAEQYF
TRBJ2-3 | - | TRBV5-1 | - | TGCGCCAGCAGCTTGGGCGGAGCCGTAGGCACAGATACGCAGTATTTT | CASSLGGAVGTDTQYF
TRBJ1-1 | TRBD1 | TRBV5-1 | few | TGCGCCAGCAGCTTGAAGGGTATCGGGACAGTCGGGGAAAACACTGAAGCTTTCTTT | CASSLKGIGTVGENTEAFF
TRBJ2-2 | TRBD2 | TRBV5-1 | - | TGCGCCAGCAGCTTGGACGGACTAGTACCCACCGGGGAGCTGTTTTTT | CASSLDGLVPTGELFF
TRBJ2-1 | TRBD2 | TRBV5-1 | - | TGCGCCAGCAGCTTGGAGGCTAGCGGATACTCCTCCTACAATGAGCAGTTCTTC | CASSLEASGYSSYNEQFF
TRBJ1-3 | - | TRBV5-1 | - | TGCGCCAGCAGCTTGGCGTCGGGGGACGGAAACACCATATATTTT | CASSLASGDGNTIYF
TRBJ2-5 | TRBD1 | TRBV6-5 | few | TGTGCCAGCACCTCGAACCGGGACAGAGAGACCCAGTACTTC | CASTSNRDRETQYF
TRBJ2-2 | - | TRBV9 | - | TGTGCCAGCAGCCCGCCGGGGAACACCGGGGAGCTGTTTTTT | CASSPPGNTGELFF
TRBJ2-7 | TRBD1 | TRBV19 | - | TGTGCCAGTAGTAGGACAGGGTCCTCCTACGAGCAGTACTTC | CASSRTGSSYEQYF
TRBJ2-7 | TRBD1 | TRBV19 | - | TGTGCCAGTAGTTTGGGACAGGGACCTTCCTACGAGCAGTACTTC | CASSLGQGPSYEQYF
TRBJ2-3 | - | TRBV5-3 | - | TGTGCCAGAAGCTATGCCCCCACGCCCTACACAGATACGCAGTATTTT | CARSYAPTPYTDTQYF
TRBJ2-1 | - | TRBV4-2 | medium-sized | TGTGCCAGCAGCCAAAGACTAGAAAGGGGAGGCAATGAGCAGTTCTTC | CASSQRLERGGNEQFF
TRBJ1-5 | - | TRBV5-8 | - | TGTGCCAGCAGCTTTGGACACGGAACGAATCAGCCCCAGCATTTT | CASSFGHGTNQPQHF
TRBJ2-1 | - | TRBV7-9 | - | TGTGCCAGCAGCTTAGGGACAGCAGACCACAATGAGCAGTTCTTC | CASSLGTADHNEQFF
TRBJ2-7 | TRBD1 | TRBV5-5 | - | TGTGCCAGCAGCTTGGACTCCGGGACAGGGGTATTGGAGCAGTACTTC | CASSLDSGTGVLEQYF